The next 17 T cell receptor beta chains were all read from a single sample in a study of technical replicates of blood from a few donors (TCRdb year 2017). The method behind the library was the immunoSEQ multiplex PCR assay. TCRdb re-hosts the immuneACCESS table, in-frame sequences only. Its copies lack some clones; in the studies checked, an unresolved V gene accounts for under half of them, and the cause for the rest is not known. In this sample the table shows under 85,000 clones, around 90% of which occur a single time. The ten largest make up around 0.37% of the sample. Sequenced: T cells isolated from PBMCs. The receptors were gathered from a human donor in good health.

V usage is TRBV11-2 and J usage is TRBJ2-5, with D perhaps matching TRBD2 (6 bases). There are 15 residues in the CDR3. Germline V gene data show CDR1 as SGHAT and CDR2 as FQNNGV. The germline V and J ends were trimmed by 5 bases and 2 bases, with 15 bases remaining between them. Written as DNA, the CDR3 is TGTGCCAGCAGCAAACCCCTAGCGCCTCAAGAGACCCAGTACTTC. This encodes CASSKPLAPQETQYF.

This rearrangement joins TRBV27 to TRBJ2-2; D is undetermined. V gave up 7 bases and J gave up 2 bases, with 11 bases separating them. CDR3 length: 14 amino acids. CDR1 and CDR2 from the germline V gene are MNHEY and SMNVEV (reference sequence). DNA of the CDR3: TGTGCCAGCACCCCTCGCGGCAACACCGGGGAGCTGTTTTTT. This codes for CASTPRGNTGELFF.

The chain uses TRBV11-2 and TRBJ2-1; 9 bases are shared with TRBD1. This CDR3 is 16 amino acids long. CDR1 is SGHAT and CDR2 is FQNNGV in the germline V gene. After removal of 1 base from V and 7 bases from J, the junction contained 8 bases not matched to a gene. The CDR3 nucleotides read TGTGCCAGCAGCTTAGGAGGGGGACAGGGTCGGAATGAGCAGTTCTTC. As protein: CASSLGGGQGRNEQFF.

The chain has TRBV5-4 and TRBJ2-7; 9 bases are shared with TRBD1. From germline, CDR1 is SGHNT and CDR2 YYREEE (reference sequence). CDR3 length equals 15 residues. After removal of 2 bases from V and 4 bases from J, the junction contained 7 bases not matched to a gene. The chain's CDR3 is CASSLQGAVRYEQYF. CDR3 nucleotides: TGTGCCAGCAGCTTACAGGGGGCAGTAAGGTACGAGCAGTACTTC.

The V call is TRBV5-5, the J call TRBJ1-5, with D possibly TRBD1 on 5 matching bases. The CDR3 runs 15 residues. V dropped 0 bases and J dropped 0 bases, with 7 bases sitting between them. CDR1 and CDR2 (germline): SGHKS, YYEKEE (reference sequence). The CDR3 DNA follows: TGTGCCAGCAGCTTGGGGGGGGATAGCAATCAGCCCCAGCATTTT. Translation: CASSLGGDSNQPQHF.

The gene calls are TRBV19 and TRBJ1-4; possibly TRBD1 for D (5 bases). Germline V gene data show CDR1 as LNHDA and CDR2 as SQIVND (reference sequence). This CDR3 region has 18 residues. Trimming left V 6 bases short and J 2 bases short, with 22 bases between. The CDR3 nucleotides read TGTGCCAGTAGGCCGGGACTAATCATCAGGTCGACTAATGAAAAACTGTTTTTT. It is translated as CASRPGLIIRSTNEKLFF.

V gene TRBV7-3 combines with J gene TRBJ1-5; tentative D call: TRBD1 (5 bases). V was pared by 8 bases and J by 2 bases, with 19 bases between. There are 16 residues in the CDR3. Germline values: CDR1 SGHTA, CDR2 FQGTGA. CDR3 region: CASGPRGGRGNQPQHF. The CDR3 nucleotides read TGTGCCAGCGGTCCGCGGGGGGGAAGGGGCAATCAGCCCCAGCATTTT. The full variable domain, its missing parts supplied by reference TRBV7-3 and TRBJ1-5, is GAGVSQTPSNKVTEKGKYVELRCDPISGHTALYWYRQSLGQGPEFLIYFQGTGAADDSGLPNDRFFAVRPEGSVSTLKIQRTERGDSAVYLCASGPRGGRGNQPQHFGDGTRLSIL.

Here the CDR3 DNA reads TGTGCCAGCAGTTTCTCCAGTCATCAGCCCCAGCATTTT. Translation gives CASSFSSHQPQHF. This chain connects TRBV27 to TRBJ1-5; D is undetermined. Germline loops: CDR1 MNHEY, CDR2 SMNVEV (reference sequence). The CDR3 has 13 amino acids. Trimming stripped 3 bases from V and 5 bases from J, with 8 bases between.

The CDR3 loop reads CASSPDSSNQPQHF. The DNA of the CDR3 is TGTGCCAGCAGCCCGGACAGTAGCAATCAGCCCCAGCATTTT. V usage is TRBV11-3 and J usage is TRBJ1-5, with D possibly TRBD1 on 6 matching bases. The V end was cut by 5 bases, the J end by 0 bases, with 8 bases between. The CDR3 runs to 14 residues. Per germline, CDR1 SGHNT and CDR2 YENEEA.

The chain carries TRBV7-2 and TRBJ1-4; D perhaps matches TRBD1 (5 bases). Deletions cut 2 bases from V and 4 bases from J, with 17 bases between. CDR3 length equals 17 residues. CDR1 is SGHTA, CDR2 FQGNSA, per germline. The CDR3 reads CASSLQIGGGGNEKLFF. The DNA for the CDR3 is TGTGCCAGCAGCTTACAAATTGGGGGGGGTGGTAATGAAAAACTGTTTTTT.

The chain carries TRBV19 and TRBJ1-1, with TRBD1 matching over 7 bases. J was trimmed by 1 base and V by 4 bases; bases with no gene match: 6. The CDR3 covers 15 residues. Germline lookup yields CDR1 LNHDA and CDR2 SQIVND (reference sequence). Here the CDR3 reads CASSTSRGWNTEAFF. Here the CDR3 DNA reads TGTGCCAGTAGTACGAGCAGGGGGTGGAACACTGAAGCTTTCTTT.

Only one count was recorded for this clone. The chain has TRBV15 and TRBJ2-7; D uncertain. Trimming cost V 4 bases and J 1 base, with 8 bases left between them. From germline, CDR1 is LNHNV and CDR2 YYDKDF (reference sequence). The CDR3 runs 13 residues. CDR3 loop: CATSIARSYEQYF. In nucleotides, the CDR3 is TGTGCCACCAGCATAGCCCGGTCCTACGAGCAGTACTTC.

The rearrangement links TRBV9 to TRBJ1-2; unclear D gene. The CDR3 contains 15 residues. The V end lost 6 bases, the J end lost 1 base, and 16 bases lay between the germline ends. Germline CDR1 and CDR2: SGDLS and YYNGEE. The DNA of the CDR3 is TGTGCCAGCAACCACGAGGGCGGAGTTAACTATGGCTACACCTTC. Translated: CASNHEGGVNYGYTF. Drawing the rest from reference TRBV9 and TRBJ1-2, the complete variable domain is DSGVTQTPKHLITATGQRVTLRCSPRSGDLSVYWYQQSLDQGLQFLIQYYNGEERAKGNILERFSAQQFPDLHSELNLSSLELGDSALYFCASNHEGGVNYGYTFGSGTRLTVV.

The chain recombines TRBV2 with TRBJ2-1; TRBD2 might be the D (5 bases). Between the trimmed V and J ends, which lost 9 bases and 6 bases, there was a span of 21 bases. This CDR3 region has 15 residues. Germline V CDR1 and CDR2: SNHLY, FYNNEI. The CDR3: CARRLKDSESNEQFF. As DNA, the CDR3 is TGTGCCAGAAGACTTAAGGATAGCGAGAGCAATGAGCAGTTCTTC.

V gene TRBV29-1 combines with J gene TRBJ2-3; no reliable D call. This CDR3 has 13 amino acids. V lost 7 bases, J lost 1 base, and 12 bases lay in between. Germline V gene data show CDR1 as SQVTM and CDR2 as ANQGSEA. The CDR3 here is CSALSEGTDTQYF. CDR3 nucleotides: TGCAGCGCTCTTAGTGAGGGCACAGATACGCAGTATTTT.

This clone was detected only once. The chain uses TRBV30 and TRBJ2-1; weak D call: TRBD2 (5 bases). Germline assignment: CDR1 GTSNPN and CDR2 SVGIG (reference sequence). The CDR3 runs to 13 residues. V was pared by 3 bases and J by 4 bases, with 10 bases between. CDR3 DNA: TGTGCCTGGAGCCTTACGGGATACAATGAGCAGTTCTTC. Encoded protein: CAWSLTGYNEQFF.

This sequence joins TRBV25-1 and TRBJ1-1, with 8 bases that match TRBD1. Germline values: CDR1 MGHDK, CDR2 SYGVNS. The CDR3 sequence is 16 residues long. V gave up 5 bases and J gave up 4 bases; unmatched junction bases: 12. Here the CDR3 DNA reads TGTGCCAGCAGTTCAGGTTTTGCGGACAGGGTCACTGAAGCTTTCTTT. This sequence encodes CASSSGFADRVTEAFF. The full variable domain, completed using reference TRBV25-1 and TRBJ1-1, is EADIYQTPRYLVIGTGKKITLECSQTMGHDKMYWYQQDPGMELHLIHYSYGVNSTEKGDLSSESTVSRIRTEHFPLTLESARPSHTSQYLCASSSGFADRVTEAFFGQGTRLTVV.